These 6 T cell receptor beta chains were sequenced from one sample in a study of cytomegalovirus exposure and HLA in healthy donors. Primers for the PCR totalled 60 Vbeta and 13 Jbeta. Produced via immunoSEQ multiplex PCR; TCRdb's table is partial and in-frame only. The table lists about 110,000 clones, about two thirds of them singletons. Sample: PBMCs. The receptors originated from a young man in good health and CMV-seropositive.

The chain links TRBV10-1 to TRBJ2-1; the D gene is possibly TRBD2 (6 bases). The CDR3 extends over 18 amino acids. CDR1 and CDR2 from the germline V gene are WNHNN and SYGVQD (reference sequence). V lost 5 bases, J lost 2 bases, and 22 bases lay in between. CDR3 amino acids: CASSLNRDGGKPYNEQFF. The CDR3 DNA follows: TGCGCCAGCAGTCTCAATCGAGACGGGGGAAAGCCCTACAATGAGCAGTTCTTC.

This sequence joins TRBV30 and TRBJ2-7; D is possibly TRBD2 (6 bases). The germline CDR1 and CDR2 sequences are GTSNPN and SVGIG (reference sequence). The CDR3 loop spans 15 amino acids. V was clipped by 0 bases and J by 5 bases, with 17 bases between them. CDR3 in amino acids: CAWSVLWGEDNEQYF. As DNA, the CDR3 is TGTGCCTGGAGTGTCCTGTGGGGGGAAGATAACGAGCAGTACTTC.

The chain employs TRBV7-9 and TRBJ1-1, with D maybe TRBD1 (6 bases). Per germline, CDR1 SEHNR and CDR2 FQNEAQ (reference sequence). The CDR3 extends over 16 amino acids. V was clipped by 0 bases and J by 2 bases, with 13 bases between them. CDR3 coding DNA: TGTGCCAGCAGCTTAGCGTATTTCAGGGGCAACACTGAAGCTTTCTTT. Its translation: CASSLAYFRGNTEAFF.

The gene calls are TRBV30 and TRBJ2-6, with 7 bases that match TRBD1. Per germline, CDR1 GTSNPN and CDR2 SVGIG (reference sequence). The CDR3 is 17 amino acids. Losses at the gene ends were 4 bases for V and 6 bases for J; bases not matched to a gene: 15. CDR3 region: CAWTPGRGIWEANVLTF. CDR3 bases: TGTGCCTGGACCCCGGGCAGGGGGATATGGGAGGCCAACGTCCTGACTTTC.

CDR3 region: CASSPTGEINYGYTF. Here the CDR3 DNA reads TGTGCCAGCAGTCCGACAGGGGAGATTAACTATGGCTACACCTTC. J is TRBJ1-2 and V is TRBV6-1; 8 positions agree with TRBD1. Germline lookup yields CDR1 MNHNS and CDR2 SASEGT. This CDR3 comprises 15 residues. V shed 5 bases and J 1 base; nucleotides not matched to a gene: 6.

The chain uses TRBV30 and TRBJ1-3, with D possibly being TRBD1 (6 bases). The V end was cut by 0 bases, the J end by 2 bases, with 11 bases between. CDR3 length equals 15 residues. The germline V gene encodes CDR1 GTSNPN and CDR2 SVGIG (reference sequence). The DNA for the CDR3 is TGTGCCTGGAGTGTACGGGACAAGCCTGGAAACACCATATATTTT. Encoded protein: CAWSVRDKPGNTIYF.